Shown below are 30 T cell receptor beta chains from a single sample sequenced in a study of identical twins. Using its own MiXCR run on the 5' RACE reads, TCRdb lists one record per CDR3 protein. The sample has 450,000 to 600,000 distinct CDR3 sequences; 20% to 25% are singletons. In addition, the sample was reused for a study of yellow fever vaccine responses in identical twins.

Sequenced material: CD4+ T cells sorted from blood. The receptors shown here come from a woman between 18 and 29 years old in good health.

This clonotype has a handful of counts. The V gene is TRBV2, the J gene TRBJ2-2; 7 bases are a match to TRBD2. The germline CDR1 and CDR2 sequences are SNHLY and FYNNEI. The CDR3 length is 13 residues. The V gene end was trimmed by 3 bases and the J gene end by 8 bases; junction bases not matched to a gene: 3. The CDR3 protein is CASSDRTSGELFF. CDR3 bases: TGTGCCAGCAGTGACCGGACTAGTGGGGAGCTGTTTTTT.

V gene TRBV20-1 combines with J gene TRBJ2-3, with D perhaps being TRBD1 or TRBD2 (5 bases each). There are 14 residues in the CDR3. The germline gives CDR1 DFQATT, CDR2 SNEGSKA (reference sequence). Trimming pared 3 bases from V and 3 bases from J, leaving 13 bases between. The CDR3 nucleotides are TGCAGTGCTAGGTTCCCGGGACGGACAGATACGCAGTATTTT. This gives the protein CSARFPGRTDTQYF.

This clonotype was found a few times. The J gene is TRBJ2-7, the V gene TRBV18; D not resolved. V gave up 2 bases and J gave up 2 bases, with 7 bases separating them. This CDR3 spans 13 amino acids. Germline values: CDR1 KGHSH, CDR2 LQKENI. CDR3 region: CASSPIMTYEQYF. The CDR3 DNA reads as TGTGCCAGCTCACCAATAATGACCTACGAGCAGTACTTC. Full variable domain (missing parts from reference TRBV18 and TRBJ2-7): NAGVMQNPRHLVRRRGQEARLRCSPMKGHSHVYWYRQLPEEGLKFMVYLQKENIIDESGMPKERFSAEFPKEGPSILRIQQVVRGDSAAYFCASSPIMTYEQYFGPGTRLTVT.

The chain is built from TRBV28 and TRBJ2-1, with 9 bases fitting TRBD2. J lost 8 bases, V lost 5 bases, and 10 bases had no gene match. Germline V gives CDR1 MDHEN, CDR2 SYDVKM. The CDR3 runs to 15 residues. CDR3 amino acids: CASSPGSGGLDEQFF. CDR3 nucleotide sequence: TGTGCCAGCAGTCCCGGTAGCGGGGGCCTCGATGAGCAGTTCTTC.

J is TRBJ1-2 and V is TRBV12-3 or TRBV12-4; TRBD1 is a possible D gene (6 bases). This CDR3 has 13 amino acids. Trimming left V 7 bases short and J 4 bases short, with 13 bases between. In nucleotides, the CDR3 is TGTGCCAGCAACCCGAGGGGGTCCTATGGCTACACCTTC. Its protein is CASNPRGSYGYTF.

V usage is TRBV3-1 and J usage is TRBJ2-3; 12 bases line up with TRBD2. This CDR3 has 17 amino acids. Trimming cost V 4 bases and J 5 bases; bases outside gene matches: 10. From germline, CDR1 is LGHDT and CDR2 YNNKEL (reference sequence). The CDR3 sequence: CASSPAGLAGIRDTQYF. CDR3 DNA: TGTGCCAGCAGCCCGGCCGGACTAGCGGGAATAAGAGATACGCAGTATTTT.

This chain connects TRBV2 to TRBJ2-4; D is possibly TRBD1 (6 bases). This CDR3 is 17 amino acids long. Per germline, CDR1 SNHLY and CDR2 FYNNEI. Trimming cost V 3 bases and J 0 bases, with 15 bases left between them. CDR3 region: CASSDPGGHLAKNIQYF. Here the CDR3 DNA reads TGTGCCAGCAGTGACCCTGGGGGCCACCTAGCCAAAAACATTCAGTACTTC.

CDR3 amino acids: CASSAGHGGNTGELFF. The CDR3 DNA reads as TGTGCCAGCTCAGCGGGACACGGCGGGAACACCGGGGAGCTGTTTTTT. This sequence joins TRBV18 and TRBJ2-2; perhaps D is TRBD1 or TRBD2 (6 bases each). Per germline, CDR1 KGHSH and CDR2 LQKENI. This CDR3 contains 16 residues. V lost 5 bases, J lost 1 base, and 14 bases lay in between.

This chain joins TRBV20-1 and TRBJ2-1, with 9 bases fitting TRBD2. This CDR3 is 17 amino acids long. Germline CDR1 reads DFQATT; CDR2 reads SNEGSKA (reference sequence). The CDR3 is CCARVSSGRSPYNEQFF. The DNA of the CDR3 is TGCTGCGCTAGAGTCTCAAGCGGGAGGTCTCCCTACAATGAGCAGTTCTTC.

The sample holds a few counts of this clonotype. This sequence joins TRBV20-1 and TRBJ1-4; D may be TRBD1 (6 bases). Germline V lookup: CDR1 DFQATT, CDR2 SNEGSKA (reference sequence). The V end lost 4 bases, the J end lost 3 bases, and 15 bases lay between the germline ends. This CDR3 comprises 15 residues. CDR3 nucleotide sequence: TGCAGTGCTACAGGGGAGCGGATCGCTAATGAAAAACTGTTTTTT. Amino acid sequence: CSATGERIANEKLFF.

This clonotype showed up just a few times. This rearrangement joins TRBV7-9 to TRBJ2-5, with 8 bases fitting TRBD1. Trimming removed 5 bases from V and 4 bases from J; junction bases left unmatched: 6. The CDR3 extends over 14 amino acids. Germline V gives CDR1 SEHNR, CDR2 FQNEAQ (reference sequence). The CDR3 nucleotides are TGTGCCAGCAGCAGACAGGGGATTGCAGAGACCCAGTACTTC. This codes for CASSRQGIAETQYF.

This clonotype was counted between two and nine times. The chain links TRBV11-2 to TRBJ1-2, with D perhaps TRBD1 (5 bases). Trimming took off 5 bases at V and 7 bases at J, with 17 bases between the two ends. The CDR3 has 14 amino acids. Germline V gene sequence: CDR1 SGHAT, CDR2 FQNNGV. The CDR3 spells CASSPRDGRGGYTF. The CDR3 nucleotides read TGTGCCAGCAGCCCTAGGGATGGGAGGGGTGGCTACACCTTC.

V is TRBV29-1 and J is TRBJ2-7; TRBD1 matches at 7 bases. The CDR3 runs to 13 residues. The germline gives CDR1 SQVTM, CDR2 ANQGSEA. J lost 0 bases, V lost 5 bases, and 4 bases had no gene match. CDR3 sequence (DNA): TGCAGCGTTCAACAGGGGAGCTCCTACGAGCAGTACTTC. Translation: CSVQQGSSYEQYF.

This clonotype turned up a few times. The rearrangement joins TRBV12-3 or TRBV12-4 to TRBJ2-7; 9 bases align to TRBD2. The CDR3 contains 15 residues. V lost 6 bases and J lost 1; bases outside the gene matches: 7. CDR3 coding DNA: TGTGCCAGCAGACAGGGGACTAGCTCATCCTACGAGCAGTACTTC. Translated, it gives CASRQGTSSSYEQYF.

This clonotype was seen only once. The V gene is TRBV5-1, the J gene TRBJ2-7; 7 bases map to TRBD1. Germline V lookup: CDR1 SGHRS, CDR2 YFSETQ. The trim removed 5 bases at V and 3 bases at J, leaving 11 bases unmatched. The CDR3 has 15 residues. CDR3 coding DNA: TGCGCCAGCAGGTATGCCCGGGACAGCGACTACGAGCAGTACTTC. Protein sequence: CASRYARDSDYEQYF.

This CDR3 reads CASSLVGPETQYF. CDR3 DNA: TGTGCCAGCAGCTTAGTGGGTCCAGAGACCCAGTACTTC. This sequence joins TRBV11-2 and TRBJ2-5; D is unclear. The CDR3 contains 13 residues. Deletions cut 1 base from V and 4 bases from J, with 7 bases between. The germline CDR1 and CDR2 sequences are SGHAT and FQNNGV.

This clonotype was counted a few times. The chain carries TRBV6-1 and TRBJ2-1, with 13 bases fitting TRBD2. Germline V gene lookup returns CDR1 MNHNS and CDR2 SASEGT. This CDR3 has 16 residues. With V trimmed by 4 bases and J by 8 bases, 8 bases remained unmatched. CDR3 nucleotide sequence: TGTGCCAGCAGTGCACGACTAGCGGGAGGTACCGATGAGCAGTTCTTC. Translation gives CASSARLAGGTDEQFF.

This clonotype came up a few times. The CDR3 reads CASSEVVTATNEKLFF. The CDR3 nucleotides read TGTGCCAGCAGTGAAGTCGTCACCGCAACTAATGAAAAACTGTTTTTT. The chain uses TRBV6-1 and TRBJ1-4; no reliable D call. The CDR3 covers 16 residues. The V end was cut by 1 base, the J end by 0 bases, with 9 bases between. Germline CDR1 reads MNHNS; CDR2 reads SASEGT.

The sample holds many counts of this clonotype. The chain carries TRBV4-1 and TRBJ2-3; possibly TRBD2 for D (5 bases). The CDR3 loop spans 14 amino acids. The germline gives CDR1 MGHRA, CDR2 YSYEKL. Trimming cost V 0 bases and J 5 bases, with 9 bases left between them. The CDR3 DNA follows: TGCGCCAGCAGCCAAGACGAGGGAATAGATACGCAGTATTTT. Protein product: CASSQDEGIDTQYF.

This clonotype was seen a few times. The chain uses TRBV5-1 and TRBJ2-2; 7 bases map to TRBD1. The CDR3 consists of 15 residues. V was pared by 3 bases and J by 3 bases, with 5 bases of the junction left unmatched. Germline V gene data show CDR1 as SGHRS and CDR2 as YFSETQ. The CDR3 sequence: CASSYGDRDTGELFF. In nucleotides, the CDR3 is TGCGCCAGCAGCTATGGAGACAGGGACACCGGGGAGCTGTTTTTT. Full variable domain (outside the CDR3, taken from reference TRBV5-1 and TRBJ2-2): KAGVTQTPRYLIKTRGQQVTLSCSPISGHRSVSWYQQTPGQGLQFLFEYFSETQRNKGNFPGRFSGRQFSNSRSEMNVSTLELGDSALYLCASSYGDRDTGELFFGEGSRLTVL.

This clonotype was detected a few times. The rearrangement links TRBV21-1 to TRBJ2-7; the DNA was not used to check the table's D call, TRBD1. TRBV21-1 is noted as a pseudogene. The CDR3 spans 14 residues. The CDR3 nucleotides are TGTGCCAGCAGCAAAGAGGGTCTCGGGTACGAGCAGTACTTC. Protein product: CASSKEGLGYEQYF.

This clonotype was recorded a few times. This chain links TRBV7-3 with TRBJ2-6; 8 bases align to TRBD1. The V gene's germline CDR1 is SGHTA and CDR2 FQGTGA. The J segment lost 1 base and the V segment lost 4 bases, leaving 3 bases of the junction unmatched. The CDR3 is made up of 16 amino acids. This CDR3 reads CASSSRQGSGANVLTF. The DNA for the CDR3 is TGTGCCAGCAGCTCGCGACAGGGGTCTGGGGCCAACGTCCTGACTTTC.

The V call is TRBV2, the J call TRBJ2-7; D is uncertain. Germline V gives CDR1 SNHLY, CDR2 FYNNEI. The CDR3 is made up of 11 amino acids. V lost 6 bases, J lost 4 bases, and 7 bases lay in between. This CDR3 is CASSAPYEQYF. The CDR3 DNA is TGTGCCAGCAGCGCCCCATACGAGCAGTACTTC.

This clonotype was picked up a small number of times. This chain joins TRBV4-1 and TRBJ1-2; the match to TRBD1 covers 7 bases. The length of the CDR3 is 17 residues. J was trimmed by 2 bases and V by 3 bases; bases with no gene match: 12. CDR1 MGHRA and CDR2 YSYEKL come from the germline V gene. The CDR3 DNA reads TGCGCCAGCAGCCATCACGGACAGGCAAACTTGAACTATGGCTACACCTTC. Translating gives CASSHHGQANLNYGYTF.

The rearrangement joins TRBV12-3 or TRBV12-4 to TRBJ2-1; 13 bases match TRBD2. Losses at the gene ends were 3 bases for V and 7 bases for J; bases not matched to a gene: 12. This CDR3 contains 18 residues. The CDR3, as DNA: TGTGCCAGCAGTTTTCCCCGGACTAGCGGGAGATCGGGAAATGAGCAGTTCTTC. Translated: CASSFPRTSGRSGNEQFF.

The V and J genes are TRBV27 and TRBJ1-5; 12 nucleotides agree with TRBD1. The CDR3 has 15 amino acids. Trimming at V came to 6 bases and at J to 6 bases, leaving 6 bases not matched to a gene. Looked up from germline, CDR1 is MNHEY and CDR2 is SMNVEV (reference sequence). CDR3 sequence reads: CASREGQGAIQPQHF. CDR3 coding DNA: TGTGCCAGCAGAGAGGGACAGGGGGCAATTCAGCCCCAGCATTTT.

The J gene is TRBJ2-3, the V gene TRBV11-2; 8 bases line up with TRBD2. The CDR3 consists of 16 residues. The germline gives CDR1 SGHAT, CDR2 FQNNGV. Unmatched junction bases numbered 9, after V lost 1 base and J lost 6 bases. CDR3 DNA sequence: TGTGCCAGCAGCTTAGGGAGTAGCGGGATAGCCGATACGCAGTATTTT. Translating it yields CASSLGSSGIADTQYF. Full variable domain (outside the CDR3, taken from reference TRBV11-2 and TRBJ2-3): EAGVAQSPRYKIIEKRQSVAFWCNPISGHATLYWYQQILGQGPKLLIQFQNNGVVDDSQLPKDRFSAERLKGVDSTLKIQPAKLEDSAVYLCASSLGSSGIADTQYFGPGTRLTVL.

This clonotype appeared a few times. The rearrangement uses TRBV20-1 and TRBJ2-1; D is possibly TRBD2 (6 bases). The CDR3 contains 16 residues. The germline gives CDR1 DFQATT, CDR2 SNEGSKA (reference sequence). With 4 bases removed from V and 12 bases from J, the gap between germline ends came to 28 bases. CDR3 amino acids: CSANRRDSRRKVGQFF. CDR3 nucleotide sequence: TGCAGTGCTAACCGACGGGACTCCCGACGTAAGGTTGGGCAGTTCTTC.

The chain carries TRBV7-8 and TRBJ2-1; D tentatively fits TRBD1 or TRBD2 (5 bases each). V lost 5 bases to trimming and J lost 5 bases, with 16 bases between them. The CDR3 runs to 15 residues. Germline V gene lookup returns CDR1 SGHVS and CDR2 FQNEAQ. The CDR3 sequence is CASSLKGTRNNEQFF. The CDR3 DNA is TGTGCCAGCAGCCTAAAGGGGACCCGAAACAATGAGCAGTTCTTC.

This clonotype has more than one count but fewer than ten. The chain carries TRBV6-5 and TRBJ2-1; 7 positions agree with TRBD2. V was pared by 4 bases and J by 6 bases, with 3 bases of the junction left unmatched. CDR3 length: 13 residues. Germline CDR1 MNHEY, CDR2 SVGAGI. This CDR3 reads CASSSWGGNEQFF. CDR3 coding DNA: TGTGCCAGCAGTTCCTGGGGGGGCAATGAGCAGTTCTTC.